The T cell receptor (beta chain) under discussion was sequenced for a study of T-cell reconstitution after alpha-beta-depleted transplantation in children. This clonotype was counted a few times. Germline CDR1 is DFQATT and CDR2 is SNEGSKA (reference sequence). CDR3 size: 14 residues. V was shortened by 0 bases and J by 0 bases, with 8 bases between the two germline ends. TCRbeta library construction was performed incorporating unique molecular identifiers. TCRdb re-derived calls from the PCR reads in MiXCR, one entry per CDR3 protein. The table records some 500,000 distinct CDR3 sequences, 32% of them present only once.

The sequence derives from a human donor who donated a stem cell graft to a child with aplastic anemia. The chain joins TRBV20-1 to TRBJ1-1; D is undetermined. The input for sequencing was PBMCs from the stem cell graft donor, taken from the stem cell graft. The CDR3 DNA is TGCAGTGCTAGAGATTTTCTAATGAACACTGAAGCTTTCTTT. This sequence encodes CSARDFLMNTEAFF.